The rows below give T cell receptor beta chains drawn from one sample of a study of cytomegalovirus exposure and HLA in healthy donors. Only in-frame clones appear in the TCRdb table, and some are missing; sequencing was by immunoSEQ multiplex PCR. The sample lists approximately 170,000 clones, about 82% occurring once. Material for sequencing was PBMCs. The origin of the receptors is a woman aged 18 to 35 in good health and CMV-seronegative. Each CDR3 is given with its conserved first and last residue. A D gene is named only where the DNA matches it firmly. A clone size is listed for some rows: how often the clone was seen (once, few, many), or a class if it is expanded.

-	TRBJ2-7	TRBD1	TRBV27	CASGSPQTGWEQYF	TGTGCCAGCGGATCACCTCAGACAGGGTGGGAGCAGTACTTC
few	TRBJ1-1	-	TRBV18	CASSPYGQTKVLEAFF	TGTGCCAGCTCACCCTACGGACAGACGAAGGTCCTGGAAGCTTTCTTT
-	TRBJ2-7	-	TRBV5-1	CASSLVPSRYSYEQYF	TGCGCCAGCAGCTTGGTCCCTAGCCGATACTCCTACGAGCAGTACTTC
once	TRBJ2-5	TRBD2	TRBV7-8	CASSSPGAGGETQYF	TGTGCCAGCAGCTCCCCAGGGGCGGGAGGAGAGACCCAGTACTTC
-	TRBJ2-2	TRBD1	TRBV28	CASIGTGGAAGELFF	TGTGCCAGCATTGGGACAGGGGGCGCAGCCGGGGAGCTGTTTTTT
-	TRBJ2-2	TRBD2	TRBV6-5	CASSYSTGLEGELFF	TGTGCCAGCAGTTACTCGACGGGACTAGAAGGGGAGCTGTTTTTT
-	TRBJ2-6	TRBD1	TRBV10-1	CASSRDRGLGANVLTF	TGCGCCAGCAGCCGGGACAGGGGGCTTGGGGCCAACGTCCTGACTTTC
-	TRBJ2-3	-	TRBV4-3	CASSPSDSLSGTQYF	TGCGCCAGCAGCCCCTCAGACAGCCTATCTGGCACGCAGTATTTT
-	TRBJ1-1	-	TRBV7-9	CASSSGQTPTLNTEAFF	TGTGCCAGCAGCTCCGGACAGACCCCGACCTTGAACACTGAAGCTTTCTTT
-	TRBJ1-2	-	TRBV6-6	CASSYMGVGRGYGYTF	TGTGCCAGCAGTTACATGGGGGTCGGCAGGGGTTATGGCTACACCTTC
once	TRBJ2-3	TRBD2	TRBV6-5	CASSWAGGSDTQYF	TGTGCCAGCAGTTGGGCGGGAGGGTCAGATACGCAGTATTTT
-	TRBJ2-1	-	TRBV6-6	CASRTKRSNEQFF	TGTGCCAGCAGAACGAAAAGGAGCAATGAGCAGTTCTTC
once	TRBJ2-7	-	TRBV28	CASSWSWGTQTYEQYF	TGTGCCAGCAGTTGGAGTTGGGGGACACAGACCTACGAGCAGTACTTC
once	TRBJ2-2	TRBD1	TRBV5-1	CASSFRQGSGELFF	TGCGCCAGCAGCTTTCGACAGGGGTCCGGGGAGCTGTTTTTT
few	TRBJ2-7	-	TRBV5-1	CASSLAGQAYEQYF	TGCGCCAGCAGCTTGGCAGGACAAGCCTACGAGCAGTACTTC
-	TRBJ2-3	TRBD2	TRBV28	CASSLGAGGASSTDTQYF	TGTGCCAGCAGTTTGGGCGCGGGGGGCGCCTCTAGCACAGATACGCAGTATTTT
few	TRBJ2-7	TRBD2	TRBV28	CASSQSGNLYEQYF	TGTGCCAGCAGTCAAAGCGGGAATCTTTACGAGCAGTACTTC
-	TRBJ2-2	-	TRBV4-3	CASSQERGGLPVWELFF	TGCGCCAGCAGCCAAGAACGCGGAGGGCTACCCGTATGGGAGCTGTTTTTT
-	TRBJ2-2	TRBD1	TRBV6-1	CASTPGQDYTGELFF	TGTGCCAGCACCCCGGGACAGGATTACACCGGGGAGCTGTTTTTT
-	TRBJ2-2	-	TRBV10-3	CAISPGTGELFF	TGTGCCATATCGCCGGGAACCGGGGAGCTGTTTTTT
-	TRBJ2-7	-	TRBV28	CASRRPAGVSYEQYF	TGTGCCAGCAGGAGGCCGGCAGGGGTCTCCTACGAGCAGTACTTC
-	TRBJ2-7	-	TRBV5-8	CASSFHYEQYF	TGTGCCAGCAGTTTCCATTACGAGCAGTACTTC
-	TRBJ2-2	-	TRBV5-1	CASSLGQGNTGELFF	TGCGCCAGCAGCTTGGGGCAGGGGAACACCGGGGAGCTGTTTTTT
-	TRBJ2-1	TRBD2	TRBV7-6	CASSGRVGLAGAYNEQFF	TGTGCCAGCAGCGGGCGGGTAGGCCTAGCGGGAGCTTACAATGAGCAGTTCTTC
few	TRBJ2-3	-	TRBV7-9	CASSLDGSYTDTQYF	TGTGCCAGCAGCTTAGACGGGAGCTACACAGATACGCAGTATTTT
-	TRBJ2-2	TRBD2	TRBV9	CASSVEGLAVTGELFF	TGTGCCAGCAGCGTAGAGGGACTAGCGGTCACCGGGGAGCTGTTTTTT
-	TRBJ1-2	TRBD1	TRBV7-9	CASSGSGQRLNGYTF	TGTGCCAGCAGCGGGTCGGGACAGAGATTAAATGGCTACACCTTC
-	TRBJ2-7	-	TRBV6-1	CASQKGWGEHREQYF	TGTGCCAGCCAAAAGGGTTGGGGCGAGCATCGCGAGCAGTACTTC
-	TRBJ2-1	TRBD1	TRBV5-4	CASTPGQRTNEQFF	TGTGCCAGCACACCGGGACAGAGGACCAATGAGCAGTTCTTC
-	TRBJ2-7	-	TRBV25-1	CASSGENEQYF	TGTGCCAGCAGTGGCGAAAACGAGCAGTACTTC
-	TRBJ2-1	TRBD2	TRBV6-5	CASSGLAGDSEQFF	TGTGCCAGCAGTGGACTAGCGGGAGACAGTGAGCAGTTCTTC
-	TRBJ2-3	TRBD2	TRBV7-9	CASTLGLAGGPSTDTQYF	TGTGCCAGCACCTTAGGGCTAGCGGGAGGCCCTAGCACAGATACGCAGTATTTT
once	TRBJ2-3	-	TRBV4-3	CASSQVVGGGTDTQYF	TGCGCCAGCAGCCAAGTTGTGGGAGGAGGCACAGATACGCAGTATTTT
-	TRBJ2-1	-	TRBV9	CASSVGGSGLNEQFF	TGTGCCAGCAGCGTAGGTGGGAGCGGGTTAAATGAGCAGTTCTTC
-	TRBJ2-7	TRBD2	TRBV6-6	CASESTSGSSYEQYF	TGTGCCAGCGAATCCACTAGCGGGAGTAGCTACGAGCAGTACTTC
-	TRBJ2-1	TRBD1	TRBV10-1	CASTPPGQHLNEQFF	TGCGCCAGCACTCCGCCGGGACAGCATCTCAATGAGCAGTTCTTC
-	TRBJ2-3	TRBD2	TRBV4-2	CASSHRLAGSTDTQYF	TGTGCCAGCAGCCACCGACTAGCGGGGAGCACAGATACGCAGTATTTT
-	TRBJ2-3	-	TRBV7-2	CASSPASTSTDTQYF	TGTGCCAGCAGCCCAGCGAGTACTAGCACAGATACGCAGTATTTT
once	TRBJ2-1	-	TRBV2	CASRRELVYNEQFF	TGTGCCAGCAGGAGGGAGTTAGTCTACAATGAGCAGTTCTTC
-	TRBJ2-7	-	TRBV7-2	CASSSGLQSYEQYF	TGTGCCAGCAGCTCGGGACTTCAATCCTACGAGCAGTACTTC
few	TRBJ1-2	-	TRBV6-1	CASSGDLGAPGPYGYTF	TGTGCCAGCAGTGGAGATCTAGGAGCCCCAGGGCCTTATGGCTACACCTTC
-	TRBJ2-3	TRBD1	TRBV13	CASSPRQGSADTQYF	TGTGCCAGCAGCCCCAGACAGGGAAGTGCAGATACGCAGTATTTT
-	TRBJ1-5	TRBD1	TRBV5-5	CASSSQGEVQPQHF	TGTGCCAGCAGCTCACAGGGGGAGGTTCAGCCCCAGCATTTT
few	TRBJ2-2	-	TRBV4-2	CASSNRLVKGELFF	TGTGCCAGCAGCAACCGACTAGTGAAGGGGGAGCTGTTTTTT
-	TRBJ2-1	-	TRBV4-2	CASSQGSGSTYNEQFF	TGTGCCAGCAGCCAAGGATCGGGTAGTACTTACAATGAGCAGTTCTTC